What follows are 14 T cell receptor beta chains derived from one specimen sequenced in a study of patients with pleural tuberculosis. TCRdb reanalysed the reads using MiXCR and keeps one entry per CDR3 protein. The sample shows approximately 53,000 distinct CDR3 sequences, about 7.3% of them seen only once. These receptors all come from a human donor with pleural tuberculosis.

This clonotype was detected ten times or more. The DNA for the CDR3 is TGTGCCACTTACCGGGACAGGGACACTGAAGCTTTCTTT. This translates into CATYRDRDTEAFF. V usage is TRBV2 and J usage is TRBJ1-1; 9 bases map to TRBD1. CDR3 length equals 13 residues. Trimming cost V 10 bases and J 3 bases; bases outside gene matches: 6. Germline CDR1 SNHLY, CDR2 FYNNEI.

Of note for this clonotype: This may be a read error: a much more frequent sequence differs by one nucleotide. This chain joins TRBV4-1 and TRBJ1-5; 9 bases line up with TRBD1. Germline lookup yields CDR1 MGHRA and CDR2 YSYEKL. Trimming removed 6 bases from V and 6 bases from J; junction bases left unmatched: 9. The CDR3 is 15 residues long. CDR3 DNA: TGCGCCAGCAGAAAACAACCGGGACAGGGTCAGCCCCAGCATTTT. Translated, it gives CASRKQPGQGQPQHF.

This clonotype was detected ten times or more. The J gene is TRBJ1-2, the V gene TRBV27; TRBD1 aligns across 8 bases. The length of the CDR3 is 13 residues. Germline V gene data show CDR1 as MNHEY and CDR2 as SMNVEV (reference sequence). The ends lost 6 bases at V and 6 bases at J; junction bases unmatched: 6. The chain's CDR3 is CASSWTGSNGYTF. CDR3 bases: TGTGCCAGCAGCTGGACAGGGTCGAATGGCTACACCTTC.

This clonotype was detected only a few times. V usage is TRBV4-2 and J usage is TRBJ2-5; the D gene is possibly TRBD1 (6 bases). This CDR3 is built from 14 residues. In germline, CDR1 is LGHNA, CDR2 YNFKEQ. Between the trimmed V and J ends, which lost 5 bases and 5 bases, there was a span of 15 bases. The CDR3 loop reads CASSKALTGETQYF. In DNA form, the CDR3 reads TGTGCCAGCAGCAAAGCGTTAACAGGGGAGACCCAGTACTTC.

This clonotype was recorded at least ten times. The rearrangement uses TRBV29-1 and TRBJ1-1; 10 nucleotides line up with TRBD1. The J segment lost 2 bases and the V segment lost 3 bases, leaving 9 bases of the junction unmatched. The CDR3 runs to 16 residues. Germline V lookup: CDR1 SQVTM, CDR2 ANQGSEA. In DNA, the CDR3 is TGCAGCGTTGATCCCTTAGGGACAGGGGACAACACTGAAGCTTTCTTT. Its translation is CSVDPLGTGDNTEAFF.

This clonotype was found a few times. This rearrangement joins TRBV7-8 to TRBJ2-3, with D possibly being TRBD2 (6 bases). Germline CDR1 reads SGHVS; CDR2 reads FQNEAQ. Deletions cut 4 bases from V and 3 bases from J, with 11 bases between. This CDR3 is built from 14 residues. The CDR3 reads CASSSAAGTDTQYF. As DNA, the CDR3 is TGTGCCAGCAGCTCAGCGGCGGGGACAGATACGCAGTATTTT.

The V gene is TRBV24-1, the J gene TRBJ1-5; TRBD1 aligns across 7 bases. CDR3 length: 13 amino acids. The germline V gene encodes CDR1 KGHDR and CDR2 SFDVKD. Losses at the gene ends were 4 bases for V and 12 bases for J; bases not matched to a gene: 8. In nucleotides, the CDR3 is TGTGCCACCAGTGACCGGGGGACAGAGGTCCAGCATTTT. This sequence encodes CATSDRGTEVQHF.

The J gene is TRBJ1-1, the V gene TRBV28; tentatively, D is TRBD1 (5 bases). The CDR3 consists of 14 residues. Trimming removed 3 bases from V and 6 bases from J, with 14 bases in between. Germline CDR1 is MDHEN and CDR2 is SYDVKM. In nucleotides, the CDR3 is TGTGCCAGCAGTTTTCTCGGGGGGATCGCTGAAGCTTTCTTT. It yields the protein CASSFLGGIAEAFF.

There are many counts of this clonotype. The chain carries TRBV15 and TRBJ2-5; 7 positions match TRBD2. Germline V gives CDR1 LNHNV, CDR2 YYDKDF (reference sequence). Trimming cost V 3 bases and J 4 bases; bases outside gene matches: 8. The CDR3 is 15 amino acids. The CDR3 spells CATSRDATGGETQYF. Here the CDR3 DNA reads TGTGCCACCAGCAGGGATGCGACGGGAGGAGAGACCCAGTACTTC.

The chain is built from TRBV2 and TRBJ2-7; the match to TRBD1 covers 12 bases. The CDR3 has 15 amino acids. Germline loops: CDR1 SNHLY, CDR2 FYNNEI. J gave up 7 bases and V 5 bases, and 9 bases lay outside the gene matches. The CDR3 spells CASSSGTGGLWEQYF. The CDR3 nucleotides read TGTGCCAGCAGTTCCGGGACAGGGGGCTTGTGGGAGCAGTACTTC.

This clonotype was recorded at least ten times. This chain uses TRBV12-3 or TRBV12-4 with TRBJ1-4, with TRBD1 matching over 10 bases. J gave up 4 bases and V 5 bases, and 7 bases lay outside the gene matches. The CDR3 runs 16 residues. The CDR3 here is CASSQTGGGINEKLFF. CDR3 DNA sequence: TGTGCCAGCAGTCAGACAGGGGGCGGTATTAATGAAAAACTGTTTTTT.

This clonotype has a count of ten or more. The gene calls are TRBV19 and TRBJ2-2, with D maybe TRBD2 (5 bases). CDR3 length: 14 amino acids. Looked up from germline, CDR1 is LNHDA and CDR2 is SQIVND (reference sequence). Trimming shortened V by 7 bases and J by 3 bases, and 12 bases separated the two germline ends. The CDR3 here is CASILKEDTGELFF. The CDR3 nucleotides read TGTGCCAGTATTCTAAAGGAGGACACCGGGGAGCTGTTTTTT.

This clonotype was observed many times. The rearrangement joins TRBV11-2 to TRBJ2-3; D is undetermined. CDR1 is SGHAT, CDR2 FQNNGV, per germline. Trimming cost V 4 bases and J 1 base, with 12 bases left between them. The CDR3 runs 15 residues. The CDR3 DNA sequence: TGTGCCAGCAGCTCCCAATATTGGGGCACAGATACGCAGTATTTT. Encoded protein: CASSSQYWGTDTQYF.

This clonotype has a count of ten or more. The chain employs TRBV6-1 and TRBJ2-2; D is tentatively TRBD1 or TRBD2 (5 bases each). CDR1 MNHNS and CDR2 SASEGT come from the germline V gene. The ends were cut back, 6 bases at V and 10 bases at J, with 18 bases in the middle. The CDR3 is 14 residues long. The CDR3 DNA reads as TGTGCCAGCAGGGCCTGGGGACCCAGGATGGAGCTGTTTTTT. This encodes CASRAWGPRMELFF.